In this sample, the clone carrying this TCR beta chain turned up once. Generated by immunoSEQ multiplex PCR, the TCRdb table keeps only in-frame clones and is missing some. This repertoire shows about 59,000 clones, about 90% found once; its top ten account for approximately 2.4%. The record originates from a study of a mutant IDH1 vaccine in newly diagnosed glioma. The time point denotes: baseline, week 1 (first vaccination visit). Treatment described: pre-vaccination baseline after standard-of-care therapy. Germline-derived CDR1 and CDR2 are MNHEY and SVGAGI. This CDR3 region has 15 residues. The junction had 9 bases not matched to a gene; V was cut back by 5 bases and J by 3 bases.

The rearrangement links TRBV6-5 to TRBJ2-7; TRBD2 aligns across 8 bases. This receptor was identified in a man aged 50-59 years with glioma. This material consisted of PBMCs, taken from a glioma patient treated with radiotherapy, temozolomide or both. DNA of the CDR3: TGTGCCAGCAGTCCCCCGACTAGCGTAATCTACGAGCAGTACTTC. This codes for CASSPPTSVIYEQYF.